Listed below are T cell receptor beta chains from one sample, sequenced in a study of cytomegalovirus exposure and HLA in healthy donors. The protocol was immunoSEQ multiplex PCR, while the TCRdb copy is restricted to in-frame clones and leaves out a portion. The sample lists 150,000 to 200,000 clones; around 81% were seen once. Sequencing input: PBMCs. All receptors derive from a woman aged 18-29 years in good health and CMV-seropositive. CDR3s include the opening cysteine and the closing phenylalanine or tryptophan. The D gene is left open where the match is weak.

>TRBD2|TRBV7-9
CASSFGGGYEQYF
>NA|TRBV15
CATSRVVVTQYF
>NA|TRBV19
CASSIALDPVVGYTF
>NA|TRBV11-2
CASSLDRRVEKLFF
>TRBD1|TRBV30
CAWATGQGNTEAFF
>NA|TRBV30
CAWSEYSLPEKLFF
>NA|TRBV5-1
CASSPAGVNYGYTF
>NA|TRBV19
CASSFQDRGQPQHF
>TRBD2|TRBV9
CASSETSGGATGELFF
>NA|TRBV4-3
CASSQDREVCCNQPQHF
>NA|TRBV10-3
CAISELSEHNEQFF
>NA|TRBV4-1
CASSQGVFAGINQPQHF
>TRBD1|TRBV30
CAWSVPRDRLGYDTQYF
>NA|TRBV5-1
CASSLGQVTEAFF
>NA|TRBV6-1
CASGPSAGGRGGYTF
>NA|TRBV5-1
CAIPRMGGEGRKGTEAFF
>NA|TRBV7-7
CASHPLRVGEKLFF
>NA|TRBV7-2
CASSLVGGRADTQYF
>NA|TRBV4-3
CASGAGAYTDTQYF
>TRBD1|TRBV10-3
CAISDRQGKLF
>TRBD2|TRBV14
CASSRSLGSGTYEQYF
>NA|TRBV6-5
CAGPETWSGELFF
>NA|TRBV5-6
CASSQGKGNSPLHF
>TRBD2|TRBV6-5
CASSPTSGGFNEQFF
>TRBD1|TRBV7-8
CASSFSGRGRVATNEKLFF
>TRBD2|TRBV13
CASSFGTGGNTDTQYF
>NA|TRBV9
CASSANSNQPQHF
>TRBD2|TRBV29-1
CSVRARVAGGSDTQYF
>NA|TRBV6-5
CASSYSKGANTGELFF
>NA|TRBV6-1
CASRLTQSSVEAFF
>TRBD1|TRBV7-8
CASSVRGSNQPQHF
>NA|TRBV5-1
CASSLWGVGEQYF
>NA|TRBV7-9
CASSLGTLYQETQYF
>NA|TRBV7-8
CASSFRGSGLNTEAFF
>NA|TRBV6-6
CASSYSIDGLTEAFF
>NA|TRBV9
CASSPDRFNEKLFF
>NA|TRBV6-5
CASSRTESSYNEQFF
>NA|TRBV30
CAWIRAGGNTIYF
>NA|TRBV4-2
CASSRTMGLLPDTQYF
>NA|TRBV5-6
CASSLYLGGVEQYF
>TRBD2|TRBV4-1
CASTRTGPGGTDTQYF
>TRBD1|TRBV6-5
CASRYGTGGYSPLHF
>TRBD2|TRBV7-2
CASSRTSGGAYEQYF
>TRBD1|TRBV29-1
CSVANPRTGANYGYTF
>NA|TRBV6-4
CASSTNAGSNQPQHF
>NA|TRBV6-6
CASSYNSNEKLFF
>TRBD1|TRBV5-4
CASSFGQEETQYF
>NA|TRBV7-2
CASSLTPPPDGYTF
>NA|TRBV5-8
CASSTGRGAETQYF
>TRBD1|TRBV6-5
CASNHRGGGQPQHF
>NA|TRBV14
CASSQGIRASYEQYF
>TRBD1|TRBV7-8
CASSSRTGYNEQFF
>TRBD2|TRBV23-1
CASSQGTSGRPYEQYF
>TRBD1|TRBV7-2
CASSRDRATDTQYF
>TRBD2|TRBV6-5
CASSYSASGAVMAQYF
>NA|TRBV7-9
CASGSGIQPYFTDTQYF
>TRBD2|TRBV27
CASSLGTSGGNEQFF